One sample yielded the 16 T cell receptor beta chains listed below, sequenced in a study of glioma-infiltrating T cells after dendritic cell vaccination. Profiled with immunoSEQ multiplex PCR; TCRdb holds only in-frame clones, not every one. The table has over 300 clones, around 94% seen once. Sequenced material: tumor tissue, taken before dendritic cell vaccination. These receptors originate from a human donor with glioblastoma.

The CDR3 DNA follows: TGTGCCAGCAGCCGCGACAGGTCGTTCTATGGCTACACCTTC. The encoded protein is CASSRDRSFYGYTF. The rearrangement uses TRBV5-4 and TRBJ1-2; a weak D match, TRBD1 (6 bases). Germline V lookup: CDR1 SGHNT, CDR2 YYREEE (reference sequence). V lost 4 bases to trimming and J lost 4 bases, with 14 bases between them. The CDR3 contains 14 residues.

The J gene is TRBJ1-1, the V gene TRBV11-2; 12 bases fit TRBD1. The CDR3 has 18 residues. CDR1 and CDR2 from the germline V gene are SGHAT and FQNNGV. V lost 0 bases and J lost 3; bases outside the gene matches: 8. CDR3 loop: CASSLDELGTGGYTEAFF. CDR3 sequence (DNA): TGTGCCAGCAGCTTAGACGAATTAGGGACAGGGGGCTACACTGAAGCTTTCTTT.

The rearrangement uses TRBV9 and TRBJ1-2; D uncertain. In germline, CDR1 is SGDLS, CDR2 YYNGEE. This CDR3 spans 13 amino acids. The V end was cut by 4 bases, the J end by 6 bases, with 13 bases between. The CDR3 nucleotides read TGTGCCAGCAGCCCGACGGGGTGGGATGGCTACACCTTC. Translation: CASSPTGWDGYTF.

The chain joins TRBV10-3 to TRBJ2-7, with 8 bases aligning to TRBD2. The CDR3 sequence is 14 residues long. The germline V gene encodes CDR1 ENHRY and CDR2 SYGVKD. The V segment lost 4 bases and the J segment 5 bases; nucleotides outside the gene matches: 7. CDR3 in DNA: TGTGCCATCAGTGGGCGGGGGGTGAGACACGAGCAGTACTTC. Protein product: CAISGRGVRHEQYF.

The chain joins TRBV7-9 to TRBJ2-5; 9 nucleotides line up with TRBD1. CDR3 length: 14 amino acids. The V gene's germline CDR1 is SEHNR and CDR2 FQNEAQ (reference sequence). V was pared by 6 bases and J by 4 bases, with 6 bases of the junction left unmatched. CDR3 sequence reads: CASRLQGAGETQYF. CDR3 in DNA: TGTGCCAGCAGATTACAGGGGGCGGGAGAGACCCAGTACTTC.

This clone was recorded once. The chain joins TRBV10-2 to TRBJ1-6, with D possibly TRBD1 on 5 matching bases. This CDR3 has 17 residues. Germline CDR1 WSHSY, CDR2 SAAADI. V was shortened by 1 base and J by 0 bases, with 10 bases between the two germline ends. This CDR3 is CASSELSGGSYNSPLHF. The DNA for the CDR3 is TGCGCCAGCAGTGAGTTATCCGGGGGCTCCTATAATTCACCCCTCCACTTT.

The chain carries TRBV6-5 and TRBJ2-2; maybe TRBD2 (6 bases). CDR1 is MNHEY, CDR2 SVGAGI, per germline. Trimming pared 5 bases from V and 3 bases from J, leaving 13 bases between. CDR3 size: 15 residues. The CDR3 sequence is CASSNRDFDTGELFF. The CDR3 DNA sequence: TGTGCCAGCAGTAACCGGGACTTCGACACCGGGGAGCTGTTTTTT.

Concerning this clone: At one boundary the junction diverges from the germline segment, which might be a read error. The rearrangement uses TRBV7-7 and TRBJ2-2; 8 bases agree with TRBD1. The CDR3 spans 13 residues. Looked up from germline, CDR1 is SSHAT and CDR2 is FNYEAQ (reference sequence). The CDR3 DNA sequence: TGTGCTAGCAGCCGACAGGGGTCCGGGGAGCTGTTTTTT. Its translation: CASSRQGSGELFF.

The gene calls are TRBV4-1 and TRBJ2-3; 7 nucleotides match TRBD2. Germline V gene lookup returns CDR1 MGHRA and CDR2 YSYEKL. The length of the CDR3 is 14 residues. Trimming cost V 2 bases and J 1 base; bases outside gene matches: 0. The CDR3 DNA is TGCGCCAGCAGCCAACTAGCGGGCACAGATACGCAGTATTTT. It translates to CASSQLAGTDTQYF.

V gene TRBV5-6 combines with J gene TRBJ2-2, with 11 bases that match TRBD2. The germline gives CDR1 SGHDT, CDR2 YYEEEE. The CDR3 sequence is 16 residues long. The V gene end was trimmed by 0 bases and the J gene end by 4 bases; junction bases not matched to a gene: 2. The CDR3 is CASSLGTSGLTGELFF. In DNA, the CDR3 is TGTGCCAGCAGCTTGGGGACTAGCGGGCTCACCGGGGAGCTGTTTTTT.

In nucleotides, the CDR3 is TGTGCCAGCTCACGAACCGGACAGGTCCCCACAGATACGCAGTATTTT. Amino acids: CASSRTGQVPTDTQYF. This sequence joins TRBV18 and TRBJ2-3; TRBD1 agrees at 7 bases. J lost 2 bases, V lost 4 bases, and 9 bases had no gene match. This CDR3 is built from 16 residues. CDR1 KGHSH and CDR2 LQKENI come from the germline V gene.

The chain joins TRBV5-1 to TRBJ1-1; 8 bases align to TRBD1. The length of the CDR3 is 16 residues. After removal of 1 base from V and 0 bases from J, the junction contained 5 bases not matched to a gene. The germline CDR1 and CDR2 sequences are SGHRS and YFSETQ. The CDR3 DNA reads as TGCGCCAGCAGCTTGCTAGTACAGGGGGTGAACACTGAAGCTTTCTTT. It encodes CASSLLVQGVNTEAFF.

The CDR3 DNA sequence: TGTGCCACCAGCAGGCCGGACAGGGCTGAGGGCTACACCTTC. Amino acid sequence: CATSRPDRAEGYTF. The V and J genes are TRBV15 and TRBJ1-2; 8 nucleotides align to TRBD1. The CDR3 covers 14 residues. After removal of 3 bases from V and 8 bases from J, the junction contained 8 bases not matched to a gene. Germline loops: CDR1 LNHNV, CDR2 YYDKDF (reference sequence).

This clone was recorded once. The gene calls are TRBV23-1 and TRBJ1-2, with D hard to call. TRBV23-1 is noted as an ORF with a role that remains uncertain. Deletions cut 5 bases from V and 8 bases from J, with 21 bases between. CDR3 length: 15 residues. The CDR3 loop reads CASSSDKAPLGGYTF. CDR3 coding DNA: TGCGCCAGCAGTTCCGACAAGGCCCCTTTAGGAGGCTACACCTTC.

The V call is TRBV28, the J call TRBJ1-5; no clear D gene. Germline CDR1 reads MDHEN; CDR2 reads SYDVKM. V lost 7 bases to trimming and J lost 5 bases, with 12 bases between them. The CDR3 has 13 residues. CDR3 sequence: CASTPSGYQPQHF. The CDR3 DNA follows: TGTGCCAGCACCCCGTCGGGGTATCAGCCCCAGCATTTT.

This clone was detected a few times. The J gene is TRBJ1-2, the V gene TRBV10-3; D gene uncertain. Trimming cost V 3 bases and J 8 bases, with 10 bases left between them. The length of the CDR3 is 12 residues. Germline V gene data show CDR1 as ENHRY and CDR2 as SYGVKD. The CDR3: CAISDVGEGYTF. As DNA, the CDR3 is TGTGCCATCAGTGACGTGGGAGAGGGCTACACCTTC.